The clone carrying this TCR beta chain has just a few counts. Its matching antigen is unknown. TCRdb re-derived calls from the 5' RACE reads in MiXCR, one entry per CDR3 protein. The sample lists roughly 700,000 distinct CDR3 sequences; under 20% were seen once. Germline V gene sequence: CDR1 MNHEY, CDR2 SMNVEV (reference sequence). This CDR3 is built from 15 residues. V shed 2 bases, J shed 2 bases, and the junction held 3 bases outside the gene matches. This sample was included in a study of CD8 T cells in ankylosing spondylitis. General study results and limits: Disease-associated clonotypes exhibited CD8+ identity and were relatively infrequent in peripheral blood. Blood from ankylosing spondylitis patients appeared to carry a characteristic roughly eight-variant TCR beta motif. The authors reported significant enrichment of disease-linked clones in matched ankylosing spondylitis synovial fluid.

The J gene is TRBJ2-7, the V gene TRBV27; TRBD1 agrees at 10 bases. What was sequenced was blood, either unsorted or a sorted T cell fraction (not recorded which). The TCR comes from a male donor with ankylosing spondylitis. CDR3: CASSLSGTGAYEQYF. For the CDR3, the DNA is TGTGCCAGCAGTTTAAGCGGGACAGGGGCCTACGAGCAGTACTTC.